This T cell receptor (beta chain) is drawn from a study of blood T cell repertoires in COVID-19. On the study more broadly: Italy, Spain and the United States were the sources of the convalescent and acute COVID-19 samples. T cells, B-cell-depleted T cells, or PBMCs provided the cDNA or gDNA that served as material.

Original handling: Nucleated cell number was recorded as an estimate derived from reference gene primer amplification. Here immunoSEQ multiplex PCR was the method, and the copy in TCRdb shows in-frame clones only, minus some. The V and J calls and clone size are taken from that table; D and trimming were inferred from the DNA. The sample lists about 71,000 clones, more than 80% seen once, with less than 2.5% in the top ten. Specimen: peripheral blood. This receptor was obtained from a man younger than 45 with acute or convalescent COVID-19.

The CDR3 DNA reads as TGTGCCAGCAGTTCGGCACGGGAATTAGAGACCCAGTACTTC. As protein: CASSSARELETQYF. This chain links TRBV6-2 or TRBV6-3 with TRBJ2-5; a weak D match, TRBD2 (5 bases). The germline V gene encodes CDR1 MNHEY and CDR2 SVGEGT. CDR3 length equals 14 residues. V lost 4 bases and J 4 bases, leaving 13 bases between the germline ends.